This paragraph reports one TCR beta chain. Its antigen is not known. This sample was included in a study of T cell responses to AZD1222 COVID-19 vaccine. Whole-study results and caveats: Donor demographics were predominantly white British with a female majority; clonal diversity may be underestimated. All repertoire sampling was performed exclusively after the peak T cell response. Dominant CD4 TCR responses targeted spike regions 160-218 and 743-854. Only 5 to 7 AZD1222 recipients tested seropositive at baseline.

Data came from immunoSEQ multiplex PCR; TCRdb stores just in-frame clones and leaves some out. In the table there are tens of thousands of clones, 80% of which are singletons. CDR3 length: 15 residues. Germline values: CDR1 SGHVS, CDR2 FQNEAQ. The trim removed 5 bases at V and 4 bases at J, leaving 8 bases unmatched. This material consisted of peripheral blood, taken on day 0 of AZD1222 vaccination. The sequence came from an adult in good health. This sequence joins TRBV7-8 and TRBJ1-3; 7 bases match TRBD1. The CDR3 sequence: CASSPTTGAGNTIYF. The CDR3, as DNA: TGTGCCAGCAGCCCGACAACAGGGGCCGGAAACACCATATATTTT. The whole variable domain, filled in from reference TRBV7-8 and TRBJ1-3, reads GAGVSQSPRYKVAKRGQDVALRCDPISGHVSLFWYQQALGQGPEFLTYFQNEAQLDKSGLPSDRFFAERPEGSVSTLKIQRTQQEDSAVYLCASSPTTGAGNTIYFGEGSWLTVV.